These 6 T cell receptor beta chains came from one sample sequenced in a study of blood T cells in healthy people across ages. A second PCR, run for roughly 6 to 11 cycles, used a sample-barcoded 5' primer plus a J-beta primer mix. TCRdb independently ran MiXCR on the 5' RACE reads; one entry per CDR3 protein. The profile shows approximately 810,000 distinct CDR3 sequences, more than 25% of them singletons. The sample was blood. Source of these receptors: a woman of 80 years or more in good health.

Of note for this clonotype: With a much larger clone just one base away, this may be a read error. Because the CDR3's place on the DNA is in doubt, the DNA is left out and the CDR3 is given as listed by TCRdb. V and J are TRBV7-2 and TRBJ2-6. The CDR3 totals 17 residues, both ends included. CDR1 SGHTA and CDR2 FQGNSA come from the germline V gene. This CDR3 is CASSFFGIGAGANVRTF.

As regards this clonotype: One end of the junction varies from germline; a read error may be responsible. The CDR3 sequence is CAGSPGQGETEAFF. The CDR3, as DNA: TGCGCCGGCAGTCCGGGACAGGGAGAGACTGAAGCTTTCTTT. The V call is TRBV10-1, the J call TRBJ1-1; 9 bases map to TRBD1. The germline gives CDR1 WNHNN, CDR2 SYGVQD (reference sequence). CDR3 length: 14 amino acids.

This clonotype has at least ten counts. The chain is built from TRBV20-1 and TRBJ2-3, with TRBD1 as a possible D gene (6 bases). Trimming left V 3 bases short and J 3 bases short, with 16 bases between. This CDR3 has 15 amino acids. Looked up from germline, CDR1 is DFQATT and CDR2 is SNEGSKA (reference sequence). The CDR3 is CSASPPTGSTDTQYF. CDR3 in DNA: TGCAGTGCTAGCCCCCCCACAGGGTCAACAGATACGCAGTATTTT.

Points on this clonotype: The CDR3 end shows no conserved phenylalanine or tryptophan, and so a read error is likely. V usage is TRBV5-1 and J usage is TRBJ2-7; D gene unclear. Matching the DNA end better, TRBJ2-5 makes the J call doubtful. This CDR3 spans 14 amino acids. CDR1 and CDR2 from the germline V gene are SGHRS and YFSETQ. The CDR3 region has the DNA TGCGCCAGCAGCTTGTGGACGGGCCGGGAGACCCAGTACTAC. Amino acids: CASSLWTGRETQYY.

This clonotype came up once. This chain joins TRBV27 and TRBJ1-6; 7 bases line up with TRBD1. This CDR3 contains 17 residues. Germline CDR1 and CDR2: MNHEY and SMNVEV (reference sequence). The junction had 7 bases not matched to a gene; V was cut back by 5 bases and J by 0 bases. This CDR3 is CASSKRQGGSYNSPLHF. The CDR3 nucleotides read TGTGCCAGCAGTAAACGACAGGGTGGCTCCTATAATTCACCCCTCCACTTT.

The chain uses TRBV6-5 and TRBJ2-5; weak D call: TRBD1 (6 bases). This CDR3 comprises 16 residues. V lost 0 bases to trimming and J lost 5 bases, with 16 bases between them. Germline values: CDR1 MNHEY, CDR2 SVGAGI. This CDR3 is CASSYSRSQGRETQYF. CDR3 nucleotide sequence: TGTGCCAGCAGTTACTCGAGGTCTCAGGGGCGGGAGACCCAGTACTTC.